One sample yielded the 20 T cell receptor beta chains listed below, sequenced in a study of blood T cell repertoires in COVID-19. The assay was immunoSEQ multiplex PCR, and TCRdb's table has in-frame clones only and misses some. The sample records about 120,000 clones, 75% to 85% being singletons. The specimen was peripheral blood. The source of these receptors is an elderly woman with acute or convalescent COVID-19.

Only a few counts were recorded for this clone. This chain links TRBV6-5 with TRBJ1-1; D possibly corresponds to TRBD1 (6 bases). The CDR3 spans 11 residues. Germline CDR1 is MNHEY and CDR2 is SVGAGI. The CDR3 DNA reads TGTGTCCAGGCAGGGGTCACTGAAGCTTTCTTT. It codes for CVQAGVTEAFF.

This clone was counted only a few times. The rearrangement uses TRBV9 and TRBJ1-5; possible D gene TRBD1, 5 bases. The CDR3 is 13 residues long. Germline CDR1 and CDR2: SGDLS and YYNGEE. V was clipped by 7 bases and J by 3 bases, with 11 bases between them. The CDR3 DNA sequence: TGTGCCAGCTCCTCAGGGTTCAATCAGCCCCAGCATTTT. Amino acid sequence: CASSSGFNQPQHF. The full variable domain, completed using reference TRBV9 and TRBJ1-5, is DSGVTQTPKHLITATGQRVTLRCSPRSGDLSVYWYQQSLDQGLQFLIQYYNGEERAKGNILERFSAQQFPDLHSELNLSSLELGDSALYFCASSSGFNQPQHFGDGTRLSIL.

The gene calls are TRBV2 and TRBJ1-1; the D is unclear. V lost 5 bases and J 0 bases, leaving 13 bases between the germline ends. This CDR3 has 15 residues. Germline-derived CDR1 and CDR2 are SNHLY and FYNNEI. CDR3 residues: CASSFSDTLNTEAFF. The CDR3, as DNA: TGTGCCAGCAGTTTTTCCGACACCCTGAACACTGAAGCTTTCTTT.

The chain combines TRBV2 with TRBJ1-5; a weak D match, TRBD1 (6 bases). Germline CDR1 SNHLY, CDR2 FYNNEI. V was pared by 5 bases and J by 4 bases, with 24 bases between. The length of the CDR3 is 18 residues. The CDR3 coding sequence is TGTGCCAGCAGTCTATCCCGGGGGGGCGATTCGATAAATCAGCCCCAGCATTTT. Translating gives CASSLSRGGDSINQPQHF.

The chain carries TRBV7-6 and TRBJ2-1; weak D call: TRBD2 (5 bases). Trimming removed 5 bases at V and 2 bases at J, with 13 bases between. CDR1 and CDR2 (germline): SGHVS, FNYEAQ. The CDR3 is made up of 15 amino acids. The CDR3 region has the DNA TGTGCCAGCAGCCTCCGGAGCGGAACCTACAATGAGCAGTTCTTC. Residues: CASSLRSGTYNEQFF.

A few counts support this clone. This chain joins TRBV10-2 and TRBJ1-1, with a tentative D call TRBD1 (5 bases). The CDR3 loop spans 15 amino acids. V gave up 0 bases and J gave up 4 bases, with 12 bases separating them. Germline CDR1 is WSHSY and CDR2 is SAAADI. CDR3 DNA sequence: TGCGCCAGCAGTGAGTCGTGGGGGGTTAGCACTGAAGCTTTCTTT. Residues: CASSESWGVSTEAFF.

This sequence joins TRBV7-9 and TRBJ2-5; TRBD1 aligns across 7 bases. With V trimmed by 6 bases and J by 1 base, 11 bases remained unmatched. CDR1 is SEHNR, CDR2 FQNEAQ, per germline (reference sequence). The CDR3 is 16 amino acids. CDR3 nucleotides: TGTGCCAGCAGTTCAATCTGGGACAGCACCCAAGAGACCCAGTACTTC. Protein product: CASSSIWDSTQETQYF.

The rearrangement joins TRBV19 to TRBJ1-2; no clear D gene. CDR3 length: 14 amino acids. Trimming took off 1 base at V and 2 bases at J, with 8 bases between the two ends. Germline V gene sequence: CDR1 LNHDA, CDR2 SQIVND (reference sequence). This chain's CDR3 is CASSIVAENYGYTF. The CDR3 DNA follows: TGTGCCAGTAGTATAGTAGCAGAGAACTATGGCTACACCTTC.

This rearrangement joins TRBV7-7 to TRBJ1-1, with a weak D call TRBD1 (5 bases). Germline CDR1 reads SSHAT; CDR2 reads FNYEAQ (reference sequence). Trimming stripped 0 bases from V and 3 bases from J, with 5 bases between. CDR3 size: 13 residues. CDR3 in DNA: TGTGCCAGCAGCTTAGCGACAGACACTGAAGCTTTCTTT. Translation: CASSLATDTEAFF.

The chain is built from TRBV28 and TRBJ2-7; D is perhaps TRBD1 (5 bases). The CDR3 totals 13 residues. V was pared by 7 bases and J by 4 bases, with 14 bases between. CDR1 and CDR2 (germline): MDHEN, SYDVKM. In DNA form, the CDR3 reads TGTGCCAGCACAAAGGGCAGGGTATACGAGCAGTACTTC. Translation gives CASTKGRVYEQYF.

The rearrangement uses TRBV7-3 and TRBJ2-3; no clear D. Looked up from germline, CDR1 is SGHTA and CDR2 is FQGTGA. The CDR3 length is 14 residues. V was cut by 5 bases and J by 1 base, with 10 bases left in between. This CDR3 is CASSTLQGTDTQYF. The CDR3 DNA reads TGTGCCAGCAGCACTCTTCAGGGCACAGATACGCAGTATTTT. The full variable domain, with the rest looked up from reference TRBV7-3 and TRBJ2-3, is GAGVSQTPSNKVTEKGKYVELRCDPISGHTALYWYRQSLGQGPEFLIYFQGTGAADDSGLPNDRFFAVRPEGSVSTLKIQRTERGDSAVYLCASSTLQGTDTQYFGPGTRLTVL.

This chain uses TRBV30 with TRBJ1-4; TRBD1 might be the D (6 bases). Germline loops: CDR1 GTSNPN, CDR2 SVGIG (reference sequence). V shed 1 base and J shed 5 bases, with 11 bases lying between them. The CDR3 sequence is 14 residues long. The CDR3 coding sequence is TGTGCCTGGAGTGAGGGGGATTGGAATGAAAAACTGTTTTTT. Translation: CAWSEGDWNEKLFF. The entire variable domain, with the rest obtained from reference TRBV30 and TRBJ1-4, is as follows: SQTIHQWPATLVQPVGSPLSLECTVEGTSNPNLYWYRQAAGRGLQLLFYSVGIGQISSEVPQNLSASRPQDRQFILSSKKLLLSDSGFYLCAWSEGDWNEKLFFGSGTQLSVL.

This clone has ten or more counts. The chain has TRBV2 and TRBJ1-1; TRBD1 is a possible D gene (6 bases). Per germline, CDR1 SNHLY and CDR2 FYNNEI. The CDR3 covers 15 residues. Trimming stripped 2 bases from V and 2 bases from J, with 12 bases between. The CDR3 sequence: CASSELPGGNTEAFF. The CDR3 DNA reads as TGTGCCAGCAGTGAACTCCCGGGGGGCAACACTGAAGCTTTCTTT. Drawing the rest from reference TRBV2 and TRBJ1-1, the complete variable domain is EPEVTQTPSHQVTQMGQEVILRCVPISNHLYFYWYRQILGQKVEFLVSFYNNEISEKSEIFDDQFSVERPDGSNFTLKIRSTKLEDSAMYFCASSELPGGNTEAFFGQGTRLTVV.

This clone appeared once. This chain joins TRBV4-2 and TRBJ2-1; a weak D match, TRBD2 (5 bases). Trimming took off 4 bases at V and 3 bases at J, with 19 bases between the two ends. CDR1 is LGHNA and CDR2 is YNFKEQ in the germline V gene. The CDR3 is 17 residues long. The CDR3 bases are TGTGCCAGCAGCCCGCGGACTTCCCAAGTTCACTACAATGAGCAGTTCTTC. Amino acid sequence: CASSPRTSQVHYNEQFF.

The chain combines TRBV19 with TRBJ2-2; D unresolved. The V gene's germline CDR1 is LNHDA and CDR2 SQIVND (reference sequence). This CDR3 has 14 residues. V lost 7 bases and J 0 bases, leaving 9 bases between the germline ends. The CDR3 coding sequence is TGTGCCAGTATCACCCAGTCGAACACCGGGGAGCTGTTTTTT. Translating it yields CASITQSNTGELFF. Complete variable domain (other parts from reference TRBV19 and TRBJ2-2): DGGITQSPKYLFRKEGQNVTLSCEQNLNHDAMYWYRQDPGQGLRLIYYSQIVNDFQKGDIAEGYSVSREKKESFPLTVTSAQKNPTAFYLCASITQSNTGELFFGEGSRLTVL.

This chain links TRBV10-1 with TRBJ1-5; TRBD1 agrees at 7 bases. This CDR3 region has 13 residues. After removal of 6 bases from V and 4 bases from J, the junction contained 3 bases not matched to a gene. Germline CDR1 reads WNHNN; CDR2 reads SYGVQD (reference sequence). CDR3 DNA: TGCGCCAGCAGCGACAGGGCGAATCAGCCCCAGCATTTT. Amino acids: CASSDRANQPQHF.

J is TRBJ2-3 and V is TRBV4-1, with 9 bases that match TRBD2. V dropped 4 bases and J dropped 2; count of bases not matched to a gene: 10. Germline-derived CDR1 and CDR2 are MGHRA and YSYEKL. The CDR3 sequence is 17 residues long. The CDR3 here is CASSRFQAGGSTDTQYF. The CDR3 DNA is TGCGCCAGCAGCCGGTTCCAAGCGGGGGGATCCACAGATACGCAGTATTTT.

This chain links TRBV6-1 with TRBJ1-3; 7 bases map to TRBD1. Trimming at V came to 4 bases and at J to 0 bases, leaving 12 bases not matched to a gene. CDR1 is MNHNS, CDR2 SASEGT, per germline. CDR3 length equals 18 residues. The CDR3 DNA sequence: TGTGCCAGCAGTGCTCCCCGGGACAGATTATTCTCTGGAAACACCATATATTTT. Translated, it gives CASSAPRDRLFSGNTIYF.

This clone appeared a few times. The chain is built from TRBV7-3 and TRBJ2-3; 8 bases line up with TRBD2. Losses at the gene ends were 5 bases for V and 2 bases for J; bases not matched to a gene: 6. Germline lookup yields CDR1 SGHTA and CDR2 FQGTGA. CDR3 size: 15 residues. CDR3 region: CASSPLAGPTDTQYF. DNA of the CDR3: TGTGCCAGCAGCCCATTAGCGGGACCCACAGATACGCAGTATTTT.

Only a few counts were recorded for this clone. The CDR3 protein is CASTKTGGITEAFF. The CDR3 DNA reads TGCGCCAGCACTAAAACAGGGGGCATCACTGAAGCTTTCTTT. V gene TRBV4-1 combines with J gene TRBJ1-1; 9 positions match TRBD1. The ends lost 7 bases at V and 4 bases at J; junction bases unmatched: 7. CDR1 is MGHRA and CDR2 is YSYEKL in the germline V gene. CDR3 length: 14 amino acids.